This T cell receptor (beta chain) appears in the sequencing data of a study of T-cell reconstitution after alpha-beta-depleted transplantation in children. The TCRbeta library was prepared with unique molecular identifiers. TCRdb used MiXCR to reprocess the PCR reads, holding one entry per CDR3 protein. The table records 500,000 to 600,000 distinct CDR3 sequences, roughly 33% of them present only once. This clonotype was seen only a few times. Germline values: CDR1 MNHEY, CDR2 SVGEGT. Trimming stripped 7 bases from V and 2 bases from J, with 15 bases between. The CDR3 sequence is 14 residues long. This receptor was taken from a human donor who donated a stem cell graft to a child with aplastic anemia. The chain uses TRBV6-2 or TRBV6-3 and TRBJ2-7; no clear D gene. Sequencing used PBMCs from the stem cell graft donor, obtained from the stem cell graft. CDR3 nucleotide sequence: TGTGCCAGCACTTTCGGACGGAAGCCCTACGAGCAGTACTTC. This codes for CASTFGRKPYEQYF.